This entry lists 27 T cell receptor beta chains sequenced from one sample in a study of T cells in Graves' hyperthyroidism and ophthalmopathy. Amplification targeted TCR beta CDR3 regions from RNA transcripts. An initial round of RT-PCR targeting the TCR CDR3 relied on the HTBI primer set. Each CDR3 protein is one row after TCRdb ran MiXCR on the multiplex PCR reads. The sample holds 450,000 to 650,000 distinct CDR3 sequences, roughly 20% seen once. The specimen sequenced was blood. These receptors were obtained from a man younger than 35 with Graves' hyperthyroidism.

This clonotype was seen ten or more times. The rearrangement links TRBV12-3 or TRBV12-4 to TRBJ2-2; 7 bases are shared with TRBD1. The length of the CDR3 is 15 residues. The ends lost 5 bases at V and 7 bases at J; junction bases unmatched: 10. The CDR3 protein is CASSLTGAADGELFF. As DNA, the CDR3 is TGTGCCAGCAGTCTCACAGGGGCCGCCGACGGGGAGCTGTTTTTT.

This clonotype was detected many times. This chain links TRBV6-1 with TRBJ1-2; 8 positions agree with TRBD1. Germline V gene data show CDR1 as MNHNS and CDR2 as SASEGT. Unmatched junction bases numbered 7, after V lost 4 bases and J lost 3 bases. This CDR3 comprises 15 residues. As DNA, the CDR3 is TGTGCCAGCAGTGTAGGCAGGGGGCTCGACTATGGCTACACCTTC. The encoded protein is CASSVGRGLDYGYTF.

This clonotype occurred many times. CDR3 protein: CASSPRSQGGNTIYF. CDR3 sequence (DNA): TGTGCCAGCAGTCCCCGGAGCCAGGGTGGAAACACCATATATTTT. V usage is TRBV12-3 or TRBV12-4 and J usage is TRBJ1-3, with D possibly matching TRBD1 (5 bases). Trimming took 5 bases from V and 3 from J, leaving 14 bases between them. The CDR3 runs 15 residues.

The table lists this clonotype with many counts. V and J are TRBV24-1 and TRBJ2-5; D is perhaps TRBD1 or TRBD2 (5 bases each). There are 16 residues in the CDR3. The V and J ends lost 4 bases and 0 bases respectively, with 14 bases between them. Germline CDR1 is KGHDR and CDR2 is SFDVKD. CDR3 sequence (DNA): TGTGCCACCAGTGACTCAGGGAGTCGGTACCAAGAGACCCAGTACTTC. Its translation is CATSDSGSRYQETQYF.

This clonotype was seen many times. The chain is built from TRBV6-5 and TRBJ2-5; D is possibly TRBD1 (6 bases). The V end lost 2 bases, the J end lost 5 bases, and 15 bases lay between the germline ends. The CDR3 is 15 residues long. Per germline, CDR1 MNHEY and CDR2 SVGAGI. The CDR3 bases are TGTGCCAGCAGTTACCCCCCCAGGCAGGGGGAGACCCAGTACTTC. Translating it yields CASSYPPRQGETQYF.

This clonotype was seen many times. The chain uses TRBV28 and TRBJ1-1; D is uncertain. This CDR3 is 14 amino acids long. The ends were cut back, 5 bases at V and 0 bases at J, with 10 bases in the middle. Per germline, CDR1 MDHEN and CDR2 SYDVKM. CDR3 in amino acids: CASSRGGVNTEAFF. In DNA form, the CDR3 reads TGTGCCAGCAGTCGAGGTGGGGTGAACACTGAAGCTTTCTTT.

At least ten counts were recorded for this clonotype. The rearrangement uses TRBV5-1 and TRBJ1-3; possible D gene TRBD1, 5 bases. The CDR3 is 14 residues long. Per the germline V gene, CDR1 is SGHRS and CDR2 is YFSETQ. Trimming removed 3 bases from V and 7 bases from J, with 14 bases in between. In nucleotides, the CDR3 is TGCGCCAGCAGCTCGGGACTCCCGGGGAACACCATATATTTT. Translation gives CASSSGLPGNTIYF. The complete variable domain, with remaining parts taken from reference TRBV5-1 and TRBJ1-3, reads KAGVTQTPRYLIKTRGQQVTLSCSPISGHRSVSWYQQTPGQGLQFLFEYFSETQRNKGNFPGRFSGRQFSNSRSEMNVSTLELGDSALYLCASSSGLPGNTIYFGEGSWLTVV.

This clonotype has just a few counts. The chain joins TRBV2 to TRBJ2-5; maybe TRBD1 (6 bases). Trimming removed 6 bases from V and 2 bases from J, with 13 bases in between. The germline V gene has CDR1 SNHLY and CDR2 FYNNEI. This CDR3 is 14 amino acids long. The CDR3 region is CASRETQGQETQYF. CDR3 bases: TGTGCCAGCAGAGAGACACAGGGACAAGAGACCCAGTACTTC.

The rearrangement uses TRBV28 and TRBJ1-1, with D unresolved. The germline V and J ends were trimmed by 3 bases and 1 base, with 12 bases remaining between them. Germline V CDR1 and CDR2: MDHEN, SYDVKM. This CDR3 contains 15 residues. This CDR3 reads CASSFNSAANTEAFF. The DNA for the CDR3 is TGTGCCAGCAGTTTTAATTCAGCAGCGAACACTGAAGCTTTCTTT.

This clonotype has just a few counts. The rearrangement uses TRBV12-3 or TRBV12-4 and TRBJ2-5; D is perhaps TRBD1 or TRBD2 (5 bases each). This CDR3 comprises 13 residues. V was shortened by 6 bases and J by 5 bases, with 13 bases between the two germline ends. In DNA form, the CDR3 reads TGTGCCAGCAGGCCCGGGACGAAGGAGACCCAGTACTTC. Amino acid sequence: CASRPGTKETQYF.

The V gene is TRBV11-3, the J gene TRBJ1-1; D possibly corresponds to TRBD1 (5 bases). V was shortened by 1 base and J by 4 bases, with 10 bases between the two germline ends. Per germline, CDR1 SGHNT and CDR2 YENEEA. This CDR3 region has 14 residues. CDR3 in DNA: TGTGCCAGCAGCTTAGTCCGTGGGGCCACTGAAGCTTTCTTT. Residues: CASSLVRGATEAFF.

This clonotype showed up many times. The rearrangement links TRBV6-2 or TRBV6-3 to TRBJ2-5; no clear D gene. Germline V gene sequence: CDR1 MNHEY, CDR2 SVGEGT. The CDR3 loop spans 13 amino acids. Trimming pared 4 bases from V and 5 bases from J, leaving 11 bases between. CDR3 region: CASSSALRETQYF. The CDR3 DNA is TGTGCCAGCAGTTCCGCCCTGCGGGAGACCCAGTACTTC.

This clonotype has at least ten counts. The V gene is TRBV9, the J gene TRBJ2-5, with 7 bases fitting TRBD1. Germline V gives CDR1 SGDLS, CDR2 YYNGEE. CDR3 size: 14 residues. V lost 6 bases, J lost 3 bases, and 8 bases stayed unmatched. Here the CDR3 reads CASTGSDREETQYF. CDR3 in DNA: TGTGCCAGCACCGGTAGTGACAGGGAAGAGACCCAGTACTTC.

This clonotype was seen a few times. This chain links TRBV7-8 with TRBJ1-1; D is perhaps TRBD1 (6 bases). Germline V lookup: CDR1 SGHVS, CDR2 FQNEAQ. The CDR3 is 16 residues long. Trimming shortened V by 3 bases and J by 5 bases, and 19 bases separated the two germline ends. Here the CDR3 DNA reads TGTGCCAGCAGCTTGGGGGCTTCAGGAGGGTGGACTGAAGCTTTCTTT. Its protein is CASSLGASGGWTEAFF.

This clonotype appeared a few times. The chain is built from TRBV19 and TRBJ2-7; 7 nucleotides align to TRBD2. The V gene's germline CDR1 is LNHDA and CDR2 SQIVND (reference sequence). CDR3 size: 16 residues. The V gene end was trimmed by 3 bases and the J gene end by 5 bases; junction bases not matched to a gene: 13. The CDR3 DNA sequence: TGTGCCAGTAGTATTGGTCCGGGGGGTCCGGCGGACGAGCAGTACGTC. The encoded protein is CASSIGPGGPADEQYV.

This clonotype showed up just a few times. The chain recombines TRBV6-2 or TRBV6-3 with TRBJ1-1; TRBD1 agrees at 10 bases. CDR3 length: 19 residues. Germline CDR1 is MNHEY and CDR2 is SVGEGT. The junction had 16 bases not matched to a gene; V was cut back by 0 bases and J by 6 bases. The CDR3 reads CASSYSKSPGQGIRAEAFF. In DNA form, the CDR3 reads TGTGCCAGCAGTTACTCGAAGTCTCCGGGACAGGGGATTCGGGCTGAAGCTTTCTTT.

This clonotype was counted at least ten times. The chain employs TRBV25-1 and TRBJ2-7; TRBD2 matches 12 bases. The CDR3 totals 16 residues. The ends lost 6 bases at V and 6 bases at J; junction bases unmatched: 12. The germline gives CDR1 MGHDK, CDR2 SYGVNS. The CDR3 here is CASSTGTSGLLSEQYF. For the CDR3, the DNA is TGTGCCAGCAGCACGGGGACTAGCGGGCTACTCTCCGAGCAGTACTTC.

The table lists this clonotype with many counts. The rearrangement joins TRBV15 to TRBJ1-1, with D possibly matching TRBD1 (5 bases). Trimming took off 3 bases at V and 11 bases at J, with 13 bases between the two ends. The CDR3 contains 12 residues. CDR1 and CDR2 (germline): LNHNV, YYDKDF (reference sequence). The CDR3 here is CATSSPGGWAFF. The CDR3 nucleotides read TGTGCCACCAGCAGCCCTGGGGGTTGGGCTTTCTTT.

This chain connects TRBV6-1 to TRBJ2-5; D not resolved. CDR3 size: 13 residues. Germline loops: CDR1 MNHNS, CDR2 SASEGT. V lost 2 bases and J lost 8, with 12 bases in between. The CDR3 region is CASSERWDSTQYF. In DNA, the CDR3 is TGTGCCAGCAGTGAACGTTGGGATTCCACCCAGTACTTC.

V is TRBV12-3 or TRBV12-4 and J is TRBJ1-1; D is undetermined. Trimming left V 6 bases short and J 11 bases short, with 19 bases between. The CDR3 contains 13 residues. The CDR3 is CASSREYTTWAFF. CDR3 bases: TGTGCCAGCAGCCGGGAGTACACCACGTGGGCTTTCTTT.

The chain joins TRBV30 to TRBJ2-5; 8 nucleotides match TRBD2. The CDR3 runs to 15 residues. Germline values: CDR1 GTSNPN, CDR2 SVGIG (reference sequence). The trim removed 3 bases at V and 1 base at J, leaving 7 bases unmatched. The CDR3 region is CAWSATSVLQETQYF. The CDR3 DNA sequence: TGTGCCTGGAGCGCGACTAGCGTCCTCCAAGAGACCCAGTACTTC.

This clonotype was counted only a few times. The chain combines TRBV5-1 with TRBJ2-7; TRBD2 agrees at 13 bases. Germline V gene data show CDR1 as SGHRS and CDR2 as YFSETQ. Trimming removed 4 bases from V and 7 bases from J; junction bases left unmatched: 11. The CDR3 consists of 16 residues. This CDR3 is CASSPGLAGPPGEQYF. The DNA for the CDR3 is TGCGCCAGCAGCCCGGGACTAGCGGGGCCCCCGGGAGAGCAGTACTTC.

The V call is TRBV5-6, the J call TRBJ1-5; 8 bases map to TRBD1. The CDR3 sequence is 14 residues long. V lost 0 bases, J lost 9 bases, and 5 bases stayed unmatched. Germline CDR1 reads SGHDT; CDR2 reads YYEEEE. The CDR3 DNA reads TGTGCCAGCAGCTTGGGACAGGGGTCTCGGCCCCAGCATTTT. This translates into CASSLGQGSRPQHF.

This clonotype showed up many times. This rearrangement joins TRBV2 to TRBJ2-5; perhaps D is TRBD1 or TRBD2 (5 bases each). The CDR3 runs 13 residues. Germline V gene sequence: CDR1 SNHLY, CDR2 FYNNEI. Deletions cut 5 bases from V and 5 bases from J, with 12 bases between. As DNA, the CDR3 is TGTGCCAGCAGTTCCGAGGGGCTCGAGACCCAGTACTTC. Its protein is CASSSEGLETQYF.

A single count supports this clonotype. The rearrangement joins TRBV29-1 to TRBJ1-2; D is undetermined. The CDR3 runs to 13 residues. CDR1 and CDR2 from the germline V gene are SQVTM and ANQGSEA. Trimming removed 7 bases from V and 2 bases from J, with 14 bases in between. The DNA for the CDR3 is TGCAGCGCCGTTCCCGACGGCAACTATGGCTACACCTTC. This sequence encodes CSAVPDGNYGYTF.

This clonotype was seen many times. The chain combines TRBV28 with TRBJ1-5; no clear D. Trimming pared 8 bases from V and 8 bases from J, leaving 13 bases between. The CDR3 length is 12 residues. CDR1 is MDHEN, CDR2 SYDVKM, per germline. The CDR3 DNA reads TGTGCCAGCTTCAGTAAGGGAAAGCCCCAGCATTTT. Translating gives CASFSKGKPQHF.

This clonotype was seen repeatedly, ten times or more. The rearrangement joins TRBV9 to TRBJ1-1; TRBD1 is a possible D gene (5 bases). The CDR3 loop spans 9 amino acids. Germline loops: CDR1 SGDLS, CDR2 YYNGEE. With 10 bases removed from V and 10 bases from J, the gap between germline ends came to 11 bases. CDR3 region: CAHPGGAFF. DNA for the CDR3: TGTGCCCACCCTGGGGGAGCTTTCTTT.